Following are 10 T cell receptor beta chains from one sample sequenced in a study of a mutant IDH1 vaccine in newly diagnosed glioma. Time point specified: baseline, week 1 (first vaccination visit). The sample's treatment: pre-vaccination baseline after standard-of-care therapy. Assay: immunoSEQ multiplex PCR; the TCRdb copy retains only in-frame clones and omits some. Here the sample spans about 50,000 clones, 80% to 90% being singletons. The sequencing used PBMCs, collected from a glioma patient treated with radiotherapy, temozolomide or both. The receptors were gathered from a man aged 40-49 years with glioma.

This sequence joins TRBV5-1 and TRBJ2-3; tentatively, D is TRBD1 or TRBD2 (5 bases each). Between the trimmed V and J ends, which lost 4 bases and 9 bases, there was a span of 15 bases. This CDR3 is 13 amino acids long. Germline V gene data show CDR1 as SGHRS and CDR2 as YFSETQ. The chain's CDR3 is CASSGGIGETQYF. The CDR3 region has the DNA TGCGCCAGCAGCGGGGGAATTGGGGAGACGCAGTATTTT.

The CDR3 region is CASSSTSGTTQYF. CDR3 nucleotide sequence: TGTGCCAGTAGTTCAACTAGCGGGACCACCCAGTACTTC. The J gene is TRBJ2-5, the V gene TRBV19; the match to TRBD2 covers 10 bases. This CDR3 has 13 amino acids. Germline V gene data show CDR1 as LNHDA and CDR2 as SQIVND (reference sequence). V gave up 5 bases and J gave up 8 bases; unmatched junction bases: 5.

The genes are TRBV6-5 and TRBJ2-3; TRBD2 agrees at 9 bases. The V and J ends lost 9 bases and 0 bases, in that order; junction bases with no gene match: 1. This CDR3 has 13 amino acids. CDR1 is MNHEY, CDR2 SVGAGI, per germline. The CDR3 DNA reads TGTGCCAGTCTAGCGGGAAGCACAGATACGCAGTATTTT. Encoded protein: CASLAGSTDTQYF.

The genes are TRBV6-1 and TRBJ2-7, with a weak D call TRBD2 (5 bases). Germline V gives CDR1 MNHNS, CDR2 SASEGT. The V end lost 5 bases, the J end lost 3 bases, and 14 bases lay between the germline ends. The CDR3 loop spans 14 amino acids. This chain's CDR3 is CASSRDRSGYEQYF. In DNA, the CDR3 is TGTGCCAGCAGTCGGGATAGGTCGGGCTACGAGCAGTACTTC.

This clone has more than one count but fewer than ten. This chain links TRBV6-5 with TRBJ2-2; D not certain. CDR3 size: 13 residues. In germline, CDR1 is MNHEY, CDR2 SVGAGI. Trimming took 5 bases from V and 1 from J, leaving 5 bases between them. CDR3 coding DNA: TGTGCCAGCAGTGAAGAGAACACCGGGGAGCTGTTTTTT. Translated: CASSEENTGELFF.

This clone was detected a few times. V gene TRBV2 combines with J gene TRBJ2-6, with TRBD1 identical over 9 bases. Per germline, CDR1 SNHLY and CDR2 FYNNEI. Germline trimming cut 9 bases from V and 2 bases from J; bases unmatched to any gene: 11. The CDR3 is 17 residues long. CDR3 amino acids: CARTRQGGSAGANVLTF. The CDR3 DNA reads as TGTGCCAGGACAAGACAGGGGGGGTCGGCTGGGGCCAACGTCCTGACTTTC.

The CDR3 reads CASSQVPGGDYGYTF. The DNA for the CDR3 is TGCGCCAGCAGCCAAGTGCCAGGGGGCGACTATGGCTACACCTTC. V gene TRBV4-1 combines with J gene TRBJ1-2; TRBD1 matches 8 bases. The CDR3 is 15 residues long. Germline V CDR1 and CDR2: MGHRA, YSYEKL. The V and J ends lost 1 base and 3 bases, in that order; junction bases with no gene match: 4.

The genes are TRBV10-3 and TRBJ2-1; 11 nucleotides match TRBD2. The CDR3 length is 15 residues. V gave up 4 bases and J gave up 6 bases; unmatched junction bases: 5. CDR1 is ENHRY, CDR2 SYGVKD, per germline. CDR3 bases: TGTGCCATCAGTGTGGTAGCGGGAGGGACCAATGAGCAGTTCTTC. Translated, it gives CAISVVAGGTNEQFF.

The rearrangement uses TRBV2 and TRBJ2-5; D is perhaps TRBD1 (6 bases). V dropped 7 bases and J dropped 5 bases, with 11 bases sitting between them. This CDR3 region has 12 residues. The germline V gene encodes CDR1 SNHLY and CDR2 FYNNEI. The CDR3 here is CASTPQGETQYF. CDR3 in DNA: TGTGCCAGCACCCCTCAGGGGGAGACCCAGTACTTC.

The chain employs TRBV25-1 and TRBJ2-5; no reliable D call. This CDR3 is built from 11 residues. Trimming removed 4 bases at V and 9 bases at J, with 9 bases between. The germline CDR1 and CDR2 sequences are MGHDK and SYGVNS. CDR3 region: CASSAGAAQYF. The DNA of the CDR3 is TGTGCCAGCAGTGCGGGCGCGGCCCAGTACTTC.